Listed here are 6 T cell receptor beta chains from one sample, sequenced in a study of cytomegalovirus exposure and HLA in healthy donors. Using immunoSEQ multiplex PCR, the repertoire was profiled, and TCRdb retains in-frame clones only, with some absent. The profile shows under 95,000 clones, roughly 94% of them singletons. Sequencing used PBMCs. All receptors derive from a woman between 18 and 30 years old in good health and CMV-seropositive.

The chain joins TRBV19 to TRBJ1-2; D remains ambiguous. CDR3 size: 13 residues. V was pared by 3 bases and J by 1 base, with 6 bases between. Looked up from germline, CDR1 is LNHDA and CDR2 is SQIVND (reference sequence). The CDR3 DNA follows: TGTGCCAGTAGTATTAAGCTTAACTATGGCTACACCTTC. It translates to CASSIKLNYGYTF.

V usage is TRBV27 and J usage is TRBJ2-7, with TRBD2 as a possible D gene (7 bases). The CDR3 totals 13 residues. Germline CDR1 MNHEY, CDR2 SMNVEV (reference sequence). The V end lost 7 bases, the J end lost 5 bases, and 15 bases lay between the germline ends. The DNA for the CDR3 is TGTGCCAGCAAACGGGGGGCCCACCACGAGCAGTACTTC. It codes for CASKRGAHHEQYF.

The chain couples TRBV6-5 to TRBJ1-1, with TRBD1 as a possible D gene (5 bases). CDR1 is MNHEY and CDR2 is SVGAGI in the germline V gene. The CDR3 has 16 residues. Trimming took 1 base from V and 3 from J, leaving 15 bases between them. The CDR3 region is CASSYFSGGMDTEAFF. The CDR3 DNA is TGTGCCAGCAGTTACTTTTCCGGGGGTATGGACACTGAAGCTTTCTTT.

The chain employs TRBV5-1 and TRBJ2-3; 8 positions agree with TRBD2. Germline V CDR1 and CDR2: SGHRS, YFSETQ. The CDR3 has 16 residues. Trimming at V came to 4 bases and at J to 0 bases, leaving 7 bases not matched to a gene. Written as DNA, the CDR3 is TGCGCCAGCAGCAAAACTAGCGGAGGGAGCACAGATACGCAGTATTTT. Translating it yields CASSKTSGGSTDTQYF.

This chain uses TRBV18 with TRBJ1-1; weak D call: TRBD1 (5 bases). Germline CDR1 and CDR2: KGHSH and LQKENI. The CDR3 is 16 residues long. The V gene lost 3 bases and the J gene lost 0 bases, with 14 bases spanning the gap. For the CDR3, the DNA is TGTGCCAGCTCACCTTTTGACAGTTCTATGAACACTGAAGCTTTCTTT. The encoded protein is CASSPFDSSMNTEAFF.

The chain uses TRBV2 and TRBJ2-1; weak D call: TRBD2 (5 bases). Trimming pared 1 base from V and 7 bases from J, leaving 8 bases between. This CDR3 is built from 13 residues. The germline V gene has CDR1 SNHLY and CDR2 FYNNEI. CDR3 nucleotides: TGTGCCAGCAGTGAAGATAGCGTGAATGAGCAGTTCTTC. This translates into CASSEDSVNEQFF.